The entry below describes one T cell receptor beta chain. Its antigen is not identified. This entry comes from a study of CD4 T cells in relation to SARS-CoV-2 and coronaviruses. Study at large: TCR beta CDR3s were sequenced after 10-day antigen culture of PBMCs.

Study findings and constraints: Roughly three fifths of donors had memory CD4+ clonotypes crossrecognizing SARS-CoV-2 and common cold coronavirus spike.

Only in-frame clones appear in the TCRdb table, and some are missing; sequencing was by immunoSEQ multiplex PCR. The sample records 20,000 to 25,000 clones, approximately 80% being singletons. Before the COVID-19 pandemic, during about 2011-2018, CD4+ T cells were taken from unexposed donors. Isolation of CD4+ T cells took place after approximately eleven days in culture. Cells permitting, SARS-CoV-2 S/N and four cold-coronavirus spikes were tested on unexposed-donor CD4+ T cells. The material sequenced was CD4+ T cells from PBMCs, cultured in vitro. This receptor was obtained from a human donor in good health.

This CDR3 is CASSEAGTVNTQYF. The DNA for the CDR3 is TGTGCCAGCAGTGAAGCCGGGACTGTGAATACGCAGTATTTT. The chain combines TRBV6-1 with TRBJ2-3; D possibly corresponds to TRBD2 (6 bases). Germline-derived CDR1 and CDR2 are MNHNS and SASEGT. Trimming took 0 bases from V and 7 from J, leaving 11 bases between them. The CDR3 length is 14 residues.